In this sample, the clone carrying this TCR beta chain turned up once. As originally analysed: Reference gene primer amplification in the assay estimated nucleated cell counts. TCRdb keeps only in-frame clones here, not all; method: immunoSEQ multiplex PCR. V, J and clone size derive from that table, while D and trimming were established from the DNA sequence. The sample shows about 330,000 clones, more than 90% of them seen only once. Trimming pared 3 bases from V and 9 bases from J, leaving 12 bases between. Per germline, CDR1 SGHTA and CDR2 FQGNSA. This CDR3 has 13 residues. This entry is derived from a study of blood T cell repertoires in COVID-19. About the research overall: Both acute and convalescent COVID-19 samples were obtained from the United States, Italy and Spain. T cells, B-cell-depleted T cells, or PBMCs supplied cDNA or gDNA.

For recovered donors of Cohort 3, there were two negative PCRs, clearance, or symptom resolution. Input material: PBMCs or T cells enriched from blood (not recorded which). This chain joins TRBV7-2 and TRBJ2-1; D might be TRBD1 (6 bases). The receptor was derived from a woman aged 30 to 39 who had recovered from COVID-19. CDR3 in DNA: TGTGCCAGCAGCTTTAGACAGGATAGTGAGCAGTTCTTC. It translates to CASSFRQDSEQFF.